The entry below gives a single TCR beta chain sequence along with its context. Antigen unknown. Terminally differentiated effector memory CD45RA+ cells were excluded from the naive CD8 cells, which were CD45RO-negative and positively selected for CCR7. This sample was included in a study of shared clonotypes between healthy human individuals. Study-wide results and limits: Estimated clonotype richness was generally higher in naive than memory subsets. A small donor pool kept down the genetic and exposure-history diversity that was represented.

This CDR3 is 17 amino acids long. CDR1 is MDHEN, CDR2 SYDVKM, per germline. With 7 bases clipped from V and 5 bases from J, the junction kept 11 bases outside the gene matches. Libraries were prepared by immunoSEQ multiplex PCR; TCRdb keeps only in-frame clonotypes and omits some of them. The top ten hold less than 25% of the sample, which has roughly 890,000 clones, 80% to 95% seen once. The chain carries TRBV28 and TRBJ2-3; 14 nucleotides match TRBD2. The sequence was collected from a young man in good health. Sequenced sample: naive CD8+ T cells sorted from blood. Here the CDR3 reads CASKLPGTSGSLDTQYF. CDR3 DNA sequence: TGTGCCAGCAAACTTCCCGGGACTAGCGGGAGTTTAGATACGCAGTATTTT.